This TCR beta chain was observed in a study of T cell changes during pregnancy in multiple sclerosis. Repertoires were generated with immunoSEQ multiplex PCR, while TCRdb's copy carries only in-frame clones and drops some. Among around 66,000 clones listed, roughly 91% were seen once. Trimming cost V 0 bases and J 4 bases, with 13 bases left between them. The CDR3 contains 15 residues. Germline V CDR1 and CDR2: SGHNT, YYREEE (reference sequence). This sequence originates from a female donor in good health, enrolled as a control in a pregnancy study. This chain connects TRBV5-4 to TRBJ1-1; D call uncertain. Source: peripheral blood, taken after pregnancy. CDR3: CASSLALTVPTEAFF. The DNA of the CDR3 is TGTGCCAGCAGCTTGGCCTTAACAGTGCCCACTGAAGCTTTCTTT.